This T cell receptor (beta chain) was profiled in a study of blood T cell repertoires in COVID-19 (dated by TCRdb to the early 2020s). In the study overall: Collaborator samples came from the United States, Italy and Spain and covered acute and convalescent phases of COVID-19. The prospective study material was composed of cDNA or gDNA derived from T cells, B-cell-depleted T cells, or PBMCs. The dataset comprised deeply sampled blood TCRbeta repertoires from subjects exposed to, actively infected with, or recovered from COVID-19. A freely available public database, intended as a resource for researchers studying the immune response to SARS-CoV-2, is where the repertoires were released. Samples were obtained from the ongoing ImmuneRACE study (first 160 participants) and from over a thousand subjects provided by 6 global collaborators. The sample metadata nearly always contained a de-identified subject ID, COVID-19 status, age in years and sex. Where HLA class I and class II types were available, the types were taken from metadata supplied by the sample provider, not from assay-based typing. Overall study outcomes, separate from this receptor: How much clinical and demographic metadata was included differed by source and by participant, and the metadata was provided uncurated.

The immunoSEQ Assay, a bias-controlled multiplex PCR, was used to amplify TCRbeta CDR3 regions from genomic DNA. Processing in the source paper ran as follows. The number of nucleated cells in each sample was estimated by amplification of reference gene primers within the assay. To quantify the absolute abundance of each unique TCRbeta CDR3 rearrangement, sequence reads were collapsed and filtered. For each sample, productive Simpson clonality was calculated as the square root of Simpson's diversity index over productive rearrangements. The clones in this table, taken by TCRdb from immuneACCESS, are in-frame only. Not every clone is retained; where verified, under half of the shortfall comes from an unresolved V gene, and the cause of the rest is unknown. Clone size and the V and J calls come from that table; the DNA yielded D and trimming. Across this sample there are roughly 120,000 clones, with about four fifths seen only once. The ten top clones hold more than 10% of the sample.

The collaborating institutions used their own protocols to collect whole blood in K2EDTA tubes. For TCRbeta analysis, collaborators shipped samples in one of three forms: frozen whole blood, isolated PBMCs, or DNA extracted from either of those sample types. As to this clone: This clone's antigen is unknown. No much larger clone is present one base from it, and per-base qualities are unavailable.

Taken from the germline V gene (reference sequence), the CDR1 and CDR2 loops are LGHDT and YNNKEL. A distance of 13 bases separates the germline ends of V and J, which lose 0 bases and 4 bases respectively. From the cysteine up to the phenylalanine, the CDR3 has a length of 15 residues. CDR3 DNA only is kept here, 45 bases in frame from base 1. The sequenced sample consisted of peripheral blood. Recombination joined TRBV3-1 (or the pseudogene TRBV3-2) with TRBJ2-7; the D gene is perhaps TRBD1, on 5 matching bases. The sequence was collected from a woman aged 55 to 70 with acute or convalescent COVID-19. Read as DNA, the sequence is TGTGCCAGCAGCCAAGATGGACACCCGGATTACGAGCAGTACTTC. Its protein product is CASSQDGHPDYEQYF.